This is a list of T cell receptor beta chains from one sample in a study of CD8+ T cells in alopecia areata. The table came from immunoSEQ multiplex PCR; TCRdb's copy has only in-frame clones and leaves some out. The table shows 140,000 to 150,000 clones, with over 80% occurring only once. Sequences were derived from CD8+ T cells sorted from blood, sampled at week 0. The receptors stem from a human donor with alopecia areata. CDR3s include the opening cysteine and the closing phenylalanine or tryptophan. The order of the fields is CDR3 DNA, CDR3 protein, V gene, J gene, clone size, D gene. D genes are given only for firm matches. For some rows the clone size is stated as once, few or many, or as a class when expanded; others skip it.

TGTGCCAGCAGCTTGGGACAAAGGGAGGTGAATACGCAGTATTTT	CASSLGQREVNTQYF	TRBV5-5	TRBJ2-3	-	-
TGTGCCTGGAGCATCCGGGCCCTTGGGGGCGAGCAGTACTTC	CAWSIRALGGEQYF	TRBV30	TRBJ2-7	-	-
TGCAGCGTGGGGACACCGAACACCGGGGAGCTGTTTTTT	CSVGTPNTGELFF	TRBV29-1	TRBJ2-2	-	-
TGTGCCAGCAGTGTCAGCGGGGGGAGCACCGGGGAGCTGTTTTTT	CASSVSGGSTGELFF	TRBV6-4	TRBJ2-2	-	TRBD2
TGTGCCAGCAGCTTTGGGAACCTCGGGAATGGCTACACCTTC	CASSFGNLGNGYTF	TRBV11-1	TRBJ1-2	-	-
TGTGCCAGTAGTATCAAGCGGGAAATACCGGGGGAGCAGTACTTC	CASSIKREIPGEQYF	TRBV19	TRBJ2-7	-	TRBD2
TGTGCCAGCAGTTACTCGTCAGAGGATGAAGCTTTCTTT	CASSYSSEDEAFF	TRBV6-5	TRBJ1-1	-	-
TGCGCCAGCAGCCCGATATATGGCCGATCCTACGAGCAGTACTTC	CASSPIYGRSYEQYF	TRBV5-1	TRBJ2-7	-	-
TGCGCCAGCAGTCGCATTTATGGCAATCAGCCCCAGCATTTT	CASSRIYGNQPQHF	TRBV23-1	TRBJ1-5	-	-
TGTGCCAGCAGCCTTGGGACCGACACTGAAGCTTTCTTT	CASSLGTDTEAFF	TRBV6-5	TRBJ1-1	-	-
TGTGCCAGCAGTTCCAGACAGGATCAGCATGAGCAGTACTTC	CASSSRQDQHEQYF	TRBV6-6	TRBJ2-5	-	-
TGTGCCAGCAGCCACGGGACAGGGGGCACTGAAGCTTTCTTT	CASSHGTGGTEAFF	TRBV14	TRBJ1-1	-	TRBD1
TGTGCCACCAGCAGGACAGGGTCATGGCAGCCCCAGCATTTT	CATSRTGSWQPQHF	TRBV15	TRBJ1-5	-	TRBD1
TGCAGCGTTGTGCCCGACAGTACAGATACGCAGTATTTT	CSVVPDSTDTQYF	TRBV29-1	TRBJ2-3	few	-
TGCAGCGTGATACAGGGAGCTGACTACGAGCAGTACTTC	CSVIQGADYEQYF	TRBV29-1	TRBJ2-7	-	-
TGCAGCGTTGAAAAGGGATTGTACGAGCAGTACTTC	CSVEKGLYEQYF	TRBV29-1	TRBJ2-7	-	-